Here is one T cell receptor beta chain with its context. The CDR3 covers 13 residues. The V end was cut by 8 bases, the J end by 0 bases, with 10 bases between. Germline CDR1 is SEHNR and CDR2 is FQNEAQ (reference sequence). The record originates from a study of cytomegalovirus exposure and HLA in healthy donors. The PCR was carried out with 60 Vbeta primers and 13 Jbeta primers. Here immunoSEQ multiplex PCR was the method, and the copy in TCRdb shows in-frame clones only, minus some. The table lists over 150,000 clones, 75% to 85% of them singletons. The TCR sequence derives from a man between 25 and 39 years old in good health and CMV-seropositive. The V and J genes are TRBV7-9 and TRBJ1-1; the D gene is possibly TRBD1 (6 bases). Sequenced sample: PBMCs. CDR3 amino acids: CASHGQLNTEAFF. The CDR3 DNA reads as TGTGCCAGCCACGGACAGCTGAACACTGAAGCTTTCTTT.